This T cell receptor beta chain was captured by sequencing in a study of neurological immune-mediated disorders. V lost 3 bases and J lost 4, with 12 bases in between. This CDR3 contains 15 residues. Germline CDR1 and CDR2: MGHRA and YSYEKL. As concerns this clonotype: Its antigen remains unknown.

Points from the study as a whole: Phylogenetic grouping assigned the repertoires of 18 of 34 multiple sclerosis patients to a single related-CDR3 cluster, which may represent a signature.

The making of cDNA relied on 5'RACE with 10-nucleotide random UMIs. In TCRdb, the 5' RACE reads were re-called with MiXCR into one record per CDR3 protein. The sample shows more than 10,000 distinct CDR3 sequences, 20% to 25% of them seen only once. The TCR was taken from a woman between 40 and 55 years old with multiple sclerosis. Sequenced sample: CD8+ T cells from blood. This sequence joins TRBV4-1 and TRBJ2-2; D unclear. CDR3 region: CASSQGRVLTGELFF. The CDR3 bases are TGCGCCAGCAGCCAGGGTCGGGTCCTCACCGGGGAGCTGTTTTTT.